This section outlines one T cell receptor beta chain sequence together with its context. This clone was seen repeatedly, ten times or more. This clone's antigen is unknown. Per-nucleotide qualities are absent, and no much larger clonotype sits a single base away. No patient had received any treatment before thyroid surgery. Using T-cell receptor beta sequencing, the researchers looked back retrospectively at clinical samples from patients, gathered between about 2012 and 2019. There are 18 amino acids in the CDR3, from cysteine to phenylalanine inclusive. The only DNA kept is the CDR3, 54 bases in frame from the first base. The germline V gene encodes CDR1 KGHDR and CDR2 SFDVKD. V is cut by 3 bases and J by 3 bases, and the space between the germline ends is 19 bases. Libraries were made using PCR. The instrument given in TCRdb is Illumina HiSeq 4000. High-throughput sequencing was used to profile the TCR beta-chain CDR3 region of every patient. Per the authors' processing: A classifier to discriminate distant-metastatic papillary thyroid cancer patients was built from CDR3 differences across clinicopathological groups. To measure repertoire diversity the researchers used the Shannon index, while the Morisita-Horn index served to gauge how similar the tumor and blood repertoires were. TCRdb handled the public reads itself, with Q25 trimming in fastp and clone calling in MiXCR, and kept productive beta chains. These V and J calls are TCRdb output, not the study's own analysis. The sample profile shows about 19,000 clones; approximately 22% of them were found once. The ten largest clones capture roughly a tenth of the sample.

The sample comes from a study of metastatic and nonmetastatic thyroid tumors (dated by TCRdb to the early 2020s). For context, the study as a whole: The researchers compared repertoires between peripheral blood samples and tumor or nodule tissue samples from patients with malignant or benign thyroid disease. The investigation overall reported the following: In both blood and tumor samples, malignant tumors were reported to have significantly higher TCR beta diversity than benign nodules.

The source of this sequence is a male donor with papillary thyroid cancer or a benign thyroid nodule (not recorded which). Some clones in this sample may be carry-over from other donors' samples. The chain is encoded by TRBV24-1 joined to TRBJ2-2; the D gene cannot be named for sure. The specimen was tumor tissue. The base sequence is TGTGCCACCAGTGATACCCCCTCGGCAGGCCCCTACACCGGGGAGCTGTTTTTT. Its protein is CATSDTPSAGPYTGELFF.